This is a list of T cell receptor beta chains from one sample in a study of CD4+ T cells in melanoma. Method: immunoSEQ multiplex PCR; TCRdb's copy keeps in-frame clones and lacks some. Of roughly 10,000 clones listed, less than 75% are singletons. Sequenced: cells from a culture (not recorded whether cultured in vitro). These receptors all stem from a human donor with melanoma. Both conserved end residues are part of each CDR3. The order of the fields is clone size, D gene, V gene, J gene, CDR3 DNA, CDR3 protein. A D gene is named only where the DNA matches it firmly. A row's size may be missing; if present it is once, few, many or a size class.

abundance: -
d_gene: -
v_gene: TRBV5-5
j_gene: TRBJ2-7
CDR3nt: TGTGCCAGCAGCTCCACCCCCTTTGCGGGGAAAGGGGTAGAGCAGTACTTC
CDR3aa: CASSSTPFAGKGVEQYF

abundance: once
d_gene: TRBD1
v_gene: TRBV11-3
j_gene: TRBJ1-2
CDR3nt: TGTGCCAGCAGCCGCGACAGGGGAGCTAACTATGGCTACACCTTC
CDR3aa: CASSRDRGANYGYTF

abundance: once
d_gene: -
v_gene: TRBV30
j_gene: TRBJ2-1
CDR3nt: TGTGCCTTAACCGGGACACTTAATCTTGGCAATGAGCAGTTCTTC
CDR3aa: CALTGTLNLGNEQFF

abundance: few
d_gene: -
v_gene: TRBV19
j_gene: TRBJ2-6
CDR3nt: TGTGCCAGTAGTTTAAAAGGCGCTGGGGCCAACGTCCTGACTTTC
CDR3aa: CASSLKGAGANVLTF

abundance: -
d_gene: -
v_gene: TRBV9
j_gene: TRBJ1-4
CDR3nt: TGTGCCAGCAGCGTAGGTGGTGCAACTAATGAAAAACTGTTTTTT
CDR3aa: CASSVGGATNEKLFF

abundance: -
d_gene: -
v_gene: TRBV19
j_gene: TRBJ1-3
CDR3nt: TGTGCCAGTAGTGGCCTCAGTCCTGGAAACACCATATATTTT
CDR3aa: CASSGLSPGNTIYF

abundance: -
d_gene: TRBD1
v_gene: TRBV5-1
j_gene: TRBJ2-2
CDR3nt: TGCGCCAGCAGCCAAATGGGACAGGGGAACACCGGGGAGCTGTTTTTT
CDR3aa: CASSQMGQGNTGELFF

abundance: -
d_gene: TRBD1
v_gene: TRBV14
j_gene: TRBJ2-7
CDR3nt: TGTGCCAGCAGCCTTGGGCAAGGGACAGCCACCTACGAGCAGTACTTC
CDR3aa: CASSLGQGTATYEQYF

abundance: few
d_gene: -
v_gene: TRBV7-2
j_gene: TRBJ2-1
CDR3nt: TGTGCCAGCAGCCCCCCCCCTGAGCACAATGAGCAGTTCTTC
CDR3aa: CASSPPPEHNEQFF

abundance: -
d_gene: -
v_gene: TRBV18
j_gene: TRBJ1-6
CDR3nt: TGTGCCAGCTCACCAGTCGGGGGGATAGATTCACCCCTCCACTTT
CDR3aa: CASSPVGGIDSPLHF

abundance: -
d_gene: TRBD2
v_gene: TRBV10-2
j_gene: TRBJ2-1
CDR3nt: TGCGCCACCTCCACTAGCGGGGGGGCGAATGAGCAGTTCTTC
CDR3aa: CATSTSGGANEQFF

abundance: -
d_gene: -
v_gene: TRBV5-1
j_gene: TRBJ2-5
CDR3nt: TGCGCCAGCAGCTTGGGGGGGAGCCCGGAGACCCAGTACTTC
CDR3aa: CASSLGGSPETQYF

abundance: -
d_gene: -
v_gene: TRBV9
j_gene: TRBJ2-2
CDR3nt: TGTGCCAGTCAGGACAGCCGGACCGCGAACACCGGGGAGCTGTTTTTT
CDR3aa: CASQDSRTANTGELFF

abundance: -
d_gene: TRBD2
v_gene: TRBV7-9
j_gene: TRBJ2-7
CDR3nt: TGTGCCAGCAGCTCTGAGCGGGGGGCTTCCTACGAGCAGTACTTC
CDR3aa: CASSSERGASYEQYF

abundance: -
d_gene: -
v_gene: TRBV4-1
j_gene: TRBJ1-3
CDR3nt: TGCGCCAGCAGCCAAGTCCTTGGAAACACCATATATTTT
CDR3aa: CASSQVLGNTIYF

abundance: -
d_gene: -
v_gene: TRBV5-4
j_gene: TRBJ1-1
CDR3nt: TGTGCCAGCAGCCGACTCGGGGGGGGAATTGGAGCTTTCTTT
CDR3aa: CASSRLGGGIGAFF

abundance: -
d_gene: TRBD1
v_gene: TRBV5-1
j_gene: TRBJ1-1
CDR3nt: TGCGCCAGCAGCCGAGGGACAGCGAGTATGAACACTGAAGCTTTCTTT
CDR3aa: CASSRGTASMNTEAFF

abundance: -
d_gene: -
v_gene: TRBV11-1
j_gene: TRBJ1-6
CDR3nt: TGTGCCAGCAGCCCATTTCCTAATTCACCCCTCCACTTT
CDR3aa: CASSPFPNSPLHF

abundance: -
d_gene: -
v_gene: TRBV5-1
j_gene: TRBJ1-6
CDR3nt: TGCGCCAGCAGCCCGCAGGGCAGCTCCTATAATTCACCCCTCCACTTT
CDR3aa: CASSPQGSSYNSPLHF

abundance: -
d_gene: -
v_gene: TRBV18
j_gene: TRBJ1-4
CDR3nt: TGTGCCAGCTCACCAGATGACAGTAGTCCCGTGGGTGAAAAACTGTTTTTT
CDR3aa: CASSPDDSSPVGEKLFF

abundance: few
d_gene: -
v_gene: TRBV4-1
j_gene: TRBJ1-1
CDR3nt: TGCGCCAGCAGCCAAGGAGGGGGAGAAACTGAAGCTTTCTTT
CDR3aa: CASSQGGGETEAFF

abundance: -
d_gene: -
v_gene: TRBV18
j_gene: TRBJ2-1
CDR3nt: TGTGCCAGCTCACCACTCGGGGGTGGTGGCTACAATGAGCAGTTCTTC
CDR3aa: CASSPLGGGGYNEQFF

abundance: -
d_gene: TRBD2
v_gene: TRBV6-1
j_gene: TRBJ2-3
CDR3nt: TGTGCCAGCAGTGATGACTACGCTAGCGGGGGGCGCACAGATACGCAGTATTTT
CDR3aa: CASSDDYASGGRTDTQYF

abundance: few
d_gene: -
v_gene: TRBV6-4
j_gene: TRBJ1-2
CDR3nt: TGTGCCAGCAGTGACTCGAAGGGAGGGAACTATGGCTACACCTTC
CDR3aa: CASSDSKGGNYGYTF

abundance: -
d_gene: TRBD2
v_gene: TRBV30
j_gene: TRBJ2-5
CDR3nt: TGTGCCTGGTCTATCGGGGGGTTCCAAGAGACCCAGTACTTC
CDR3aa: CAWSIGGFQETQYF